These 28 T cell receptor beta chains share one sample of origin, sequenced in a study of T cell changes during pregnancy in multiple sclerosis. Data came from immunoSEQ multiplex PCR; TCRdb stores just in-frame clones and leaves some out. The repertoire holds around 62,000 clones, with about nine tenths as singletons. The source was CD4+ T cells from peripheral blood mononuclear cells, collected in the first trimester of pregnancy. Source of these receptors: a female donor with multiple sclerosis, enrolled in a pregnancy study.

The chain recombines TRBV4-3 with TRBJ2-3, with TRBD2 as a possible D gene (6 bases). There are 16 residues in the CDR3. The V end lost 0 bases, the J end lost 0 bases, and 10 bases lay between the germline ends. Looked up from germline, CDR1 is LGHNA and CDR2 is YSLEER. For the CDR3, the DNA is TGCGCCAGCAGCCAAGATCTGGCGGGGAGCACAGATACGCAGTATTTT. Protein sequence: CASSQDLAGSTDTQYF.

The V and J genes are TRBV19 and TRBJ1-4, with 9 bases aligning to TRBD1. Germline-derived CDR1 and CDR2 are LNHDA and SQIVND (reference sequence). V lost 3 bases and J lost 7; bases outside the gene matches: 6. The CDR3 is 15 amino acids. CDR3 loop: CASSMTGTGFEKLFF. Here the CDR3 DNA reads TGTGCCAGTAGTATGACCGGGACAGGGTTTGAAAAACTGTTTTTT.

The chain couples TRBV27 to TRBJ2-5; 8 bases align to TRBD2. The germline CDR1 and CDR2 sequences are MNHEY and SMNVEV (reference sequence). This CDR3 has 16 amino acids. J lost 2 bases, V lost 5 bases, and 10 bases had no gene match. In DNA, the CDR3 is TGTGCCAGCAGTCCTCTCGGGGGGGCGAAACAAGAGACCCAGTACTTC. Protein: CASSPLGGAKQETQYF.

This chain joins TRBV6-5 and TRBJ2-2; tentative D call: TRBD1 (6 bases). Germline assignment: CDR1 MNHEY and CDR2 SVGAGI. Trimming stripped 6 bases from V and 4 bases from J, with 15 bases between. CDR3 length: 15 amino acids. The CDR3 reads CASRPQGSATGELFF. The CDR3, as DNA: TGTGCCAGCAGGCCACAGGGATCTGCCACCGGGGAGCTGTTTTTT.

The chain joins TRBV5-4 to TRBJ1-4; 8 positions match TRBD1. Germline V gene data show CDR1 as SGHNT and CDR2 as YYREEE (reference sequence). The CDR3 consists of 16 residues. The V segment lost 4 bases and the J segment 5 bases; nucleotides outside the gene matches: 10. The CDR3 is CASSVNTGQANEKLFF. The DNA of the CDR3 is TGTGCCAGCAGCGTCAATACGGGACAGGCGAATGAAAAACTGTTTTTT.

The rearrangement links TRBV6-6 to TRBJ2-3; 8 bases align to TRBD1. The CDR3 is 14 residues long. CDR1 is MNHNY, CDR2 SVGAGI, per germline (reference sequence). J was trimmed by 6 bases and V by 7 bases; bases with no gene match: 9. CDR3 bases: TGTGCCAGCATGGGACAGGTGGTCTCGGATACGCAGTATTTT. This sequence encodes CASMGQVVSDTQYF.

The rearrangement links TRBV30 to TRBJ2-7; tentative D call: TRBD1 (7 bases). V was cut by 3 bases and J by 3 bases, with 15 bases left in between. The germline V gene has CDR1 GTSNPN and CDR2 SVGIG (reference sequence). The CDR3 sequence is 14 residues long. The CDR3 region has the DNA TGTGCCTGGAGGGGGGGACAGTACAGCTACGAGCAGTACTTC. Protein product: CAWRGGQYSYEQYF.

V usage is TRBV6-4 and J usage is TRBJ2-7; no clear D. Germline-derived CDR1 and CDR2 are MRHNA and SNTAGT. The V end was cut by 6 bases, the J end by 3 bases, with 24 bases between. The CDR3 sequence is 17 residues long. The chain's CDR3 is CASRPELGEKWHYEQYF. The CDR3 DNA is TGTGCCAGCAGACCCGAGTTAGGAGAAAAGTGGCACTACGAGCAGTACTTC.

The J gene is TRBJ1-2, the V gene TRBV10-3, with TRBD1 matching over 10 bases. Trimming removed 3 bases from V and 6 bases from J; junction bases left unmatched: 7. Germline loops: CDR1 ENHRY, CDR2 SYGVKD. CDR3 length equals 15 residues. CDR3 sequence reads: CAISDSGTGDHGYTF. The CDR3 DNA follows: TGTGCCATCAGTGACTCCGGGACAGGGGATCATGGCTACACCTTC.

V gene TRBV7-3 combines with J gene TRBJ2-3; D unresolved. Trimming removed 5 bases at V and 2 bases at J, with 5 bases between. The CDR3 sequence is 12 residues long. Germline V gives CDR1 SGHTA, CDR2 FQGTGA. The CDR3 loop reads CASSRDTDTQYF. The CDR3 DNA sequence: TGTGCCAGCAGCCGAGACACAGATACGCAGTATTTT.

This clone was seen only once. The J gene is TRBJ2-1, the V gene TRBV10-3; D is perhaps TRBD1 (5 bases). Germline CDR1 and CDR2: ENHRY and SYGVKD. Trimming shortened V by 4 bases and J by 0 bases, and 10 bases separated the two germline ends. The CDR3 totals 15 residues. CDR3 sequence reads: CAISGGRVSYNEQFF. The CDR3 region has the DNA TGTGCCATCAGTGGGGGCAGGGTCTCCTACAATGAGCAGTTCTTC.

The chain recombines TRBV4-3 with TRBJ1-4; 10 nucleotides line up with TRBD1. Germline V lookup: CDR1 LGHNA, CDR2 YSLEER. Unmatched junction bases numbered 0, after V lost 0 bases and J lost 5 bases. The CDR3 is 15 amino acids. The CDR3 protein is CASSQEGQGNEKLFF. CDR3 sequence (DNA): TGCGCCAGCAGCCAAGAGGGACAGGGGAATGAAAAACTGTTTTTT.

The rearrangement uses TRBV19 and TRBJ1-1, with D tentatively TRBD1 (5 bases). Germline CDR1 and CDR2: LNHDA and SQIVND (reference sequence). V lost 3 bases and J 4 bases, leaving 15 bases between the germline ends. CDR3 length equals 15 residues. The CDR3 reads CASSIVGAGGTEAFF. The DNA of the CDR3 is TGTGCCAGTAGTATTGTCGGGGCCGGGGGCACTGAAGCTTTCTTT.

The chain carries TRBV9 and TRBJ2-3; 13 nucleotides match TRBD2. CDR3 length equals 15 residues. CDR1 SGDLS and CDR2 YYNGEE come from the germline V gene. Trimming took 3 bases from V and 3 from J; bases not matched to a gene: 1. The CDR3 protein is CASSGLAGGTDTQYF. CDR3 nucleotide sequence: TGTGCCAGCAGCGGACTAGCGGGGGGAACAGATACGCAGTATTTT.

In DNA form, the CDR3 reads TGTGCCAGCTCGGCTAGCGTCCCGAGCTCTGGAAACACCATATATTTT. Its protein is CASSASVPSSGNTIYF. The chain couples TRBV18 to TRBJ1-3; D call uncertain. Germline assignment: CDR1 KGHSH and CDR2 LQKENI. The CDR3 length is 16 residues. V lost 6 bases to trimming and J lost 0 bases, with 15 bases between them.

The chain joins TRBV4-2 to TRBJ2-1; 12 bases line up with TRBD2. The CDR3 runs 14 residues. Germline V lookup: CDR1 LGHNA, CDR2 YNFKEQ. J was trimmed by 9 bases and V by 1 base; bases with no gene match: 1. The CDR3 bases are TGTGCCAGCAGCCAAGGACTAGCGGGGGTTGAGCAGTTCTTC. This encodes CASSQGLAGVEQFF.

The CDR3 here is CASRASGVFYEQYF. The CDR3 bases are TGTGCCAGCAGAGCTAGCGGGGTCTTCTACGAGCAGTACTTC. The genes are TRBV7-3 and TRBJ2-7, with 9 bases matching TRBD2. V gave up 6 bases and J gave up 3 bases; unmatched junction bases: 6. This CDR3 comprises 14 residues. CDR1 and CDR2 (germline): SGHTA, FQGTGA.

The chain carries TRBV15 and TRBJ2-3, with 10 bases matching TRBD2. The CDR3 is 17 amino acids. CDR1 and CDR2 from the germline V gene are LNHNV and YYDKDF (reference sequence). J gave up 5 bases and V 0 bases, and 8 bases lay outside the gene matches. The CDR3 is CATSREAVAGGRDTQYF. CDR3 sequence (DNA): TGTGCCACCAGCAGAGAGGCCGTAGCGGGGGGTAGAGATACGCAGTATTTT.

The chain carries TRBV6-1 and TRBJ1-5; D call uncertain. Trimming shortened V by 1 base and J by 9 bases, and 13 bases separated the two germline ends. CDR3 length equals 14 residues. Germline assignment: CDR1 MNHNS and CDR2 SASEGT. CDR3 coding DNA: TGTGCCAGCAGTGAAGGGCAGTCCGGGAGGCCCCAGCATTTT. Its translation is CASSEGQSGRPQHF.

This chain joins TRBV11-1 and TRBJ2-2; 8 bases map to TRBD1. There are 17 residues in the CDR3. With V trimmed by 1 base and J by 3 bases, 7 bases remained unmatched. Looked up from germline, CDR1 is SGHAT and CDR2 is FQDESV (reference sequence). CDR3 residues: CASSLGDRGSDTGELFF. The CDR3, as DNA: TGTGCCAGCAGCTTAGGCGACAGGGGCTCGGACACCGGGGAGCTGTTTTTT.

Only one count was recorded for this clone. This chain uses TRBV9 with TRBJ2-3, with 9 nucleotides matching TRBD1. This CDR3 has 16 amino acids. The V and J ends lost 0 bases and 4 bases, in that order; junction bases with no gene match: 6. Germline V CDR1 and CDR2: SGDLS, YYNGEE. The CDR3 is CASSVGGTGRADTQYF. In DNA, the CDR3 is TGTGCCAGCAGCGTAGGAGGGACAGGGAGGGCAGATACGCAGTATTTT. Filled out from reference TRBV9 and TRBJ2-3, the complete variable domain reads DSGVTQTPKHLITATGQRVTLRCSPRSGDLSVYWYQQSLDQGLQFLIQYYNGEERAKGNILERFSAQQFPDLHSELNLSSLELGDSALYFCASSVGGTGRADTQYFGPGTRLTVL.

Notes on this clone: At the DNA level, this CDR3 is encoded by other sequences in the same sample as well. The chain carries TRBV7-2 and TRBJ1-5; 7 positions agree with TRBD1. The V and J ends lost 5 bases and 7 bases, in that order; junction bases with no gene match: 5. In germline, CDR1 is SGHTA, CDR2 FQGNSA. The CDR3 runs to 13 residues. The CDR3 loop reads CASSVRGQQPQHF. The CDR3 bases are TGTGCCAGCAGCGTCCGGGGACAGCAGCCCCAGCATTTT.

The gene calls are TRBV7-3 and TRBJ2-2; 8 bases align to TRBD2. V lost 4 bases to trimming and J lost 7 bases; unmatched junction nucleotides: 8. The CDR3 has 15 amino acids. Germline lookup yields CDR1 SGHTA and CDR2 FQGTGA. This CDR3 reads CASSSTGGPVGELFF. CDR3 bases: TGTGCCAGCAGCTCCACGGGGGGGCCCGTCGGGGAGCTGTTTTTT.

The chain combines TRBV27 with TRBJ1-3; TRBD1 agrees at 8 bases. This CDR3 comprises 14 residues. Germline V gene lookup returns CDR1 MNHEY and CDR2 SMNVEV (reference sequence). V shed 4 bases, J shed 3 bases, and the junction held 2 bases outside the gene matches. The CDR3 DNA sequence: TGTGCCAGCAGTTCGGGACAGGTTGGAAACACCATATATTTT. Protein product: CASSSGQVGNTIYF.

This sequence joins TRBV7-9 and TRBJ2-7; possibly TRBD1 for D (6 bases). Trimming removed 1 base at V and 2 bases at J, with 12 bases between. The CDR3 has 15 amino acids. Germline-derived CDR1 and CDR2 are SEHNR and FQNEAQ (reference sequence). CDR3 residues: CASSLVPGDAYEQYF. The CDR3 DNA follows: TGTGCCAGCAGCTTAGTGCCAGGGGACGCCTACGAGCAGTACTTC.

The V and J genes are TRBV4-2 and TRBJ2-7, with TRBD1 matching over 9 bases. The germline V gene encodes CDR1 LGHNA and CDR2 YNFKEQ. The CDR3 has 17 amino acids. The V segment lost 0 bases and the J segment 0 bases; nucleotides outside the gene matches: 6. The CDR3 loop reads CASSQDFGTGFSYEQYF. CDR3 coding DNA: TGTGCCAGCAGCCAAGATTTCGGGACAGGGTTCTCCTACGAGCAGTACTTC.

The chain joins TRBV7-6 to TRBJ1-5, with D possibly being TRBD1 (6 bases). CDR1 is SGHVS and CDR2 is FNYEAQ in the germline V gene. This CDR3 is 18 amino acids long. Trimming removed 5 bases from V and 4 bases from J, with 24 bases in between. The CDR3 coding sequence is TGTGCCAGCAGCCCCAATTCAGGGGCTTCGTTTTATAATCAGCCCCAGCATTTT. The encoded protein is CASSPNSGASFYNQPQHF.

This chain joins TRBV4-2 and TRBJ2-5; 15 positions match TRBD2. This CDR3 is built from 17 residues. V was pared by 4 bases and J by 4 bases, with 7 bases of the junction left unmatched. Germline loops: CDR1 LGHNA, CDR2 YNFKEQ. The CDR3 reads CASSPRTSGGAGETQYF. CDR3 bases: TGTGCCAGCAGCCCGCGGACTAGCGGGGGGGCCGGAGAGACCCAGTACTTC.